Below, 11 T cell receptor beta chains from the same sample are listed, as sequenced in a study of neurological immune-mediated disorders (dated by TCRdb to about 2019). The time point label on this specimen signifies: longitudinal time-point 2. The library came from 5' RACE. The sequencing machine was an Illumina HiSeq 2500. In-frame beta chains were kept once TCRdb had trimmed the public reads at Q25 with fastp and called clones with MiXCR. Every CDR3 protein is listed once, alongside the most common genes and DNA of its rows. In all, the sample holds roughly 34,000 distinct CDR3 sequences, and 10% to 15% of those were seen once. Together, the top ten hold 2.3% of the sample. The sequenced material came from PBMCs. The receptors originated from a woman between 40 and 50 years old in good health.

At least ten counts were recorded for this clonotype. This sequence joins TRBV5-1 and TRBJ2-6, with TRBD2 as a possible D gene (5 bases). Germline-derived CDR1 and CDR2 are SGHRS and YFSETQ. Trimming shortened V by 3 bases and J by 4 bases, and 14 bases separated the two germline ends. This CDR3 is 16 amino acids long. CDR3 region: CASSSLPTGGANVLTF. CDR3 sequence (DNA): TGCGCCAGCAGCTCCCTTCCTACGGGGGGGGCCAACGTCCTGACTTTC.

This clonotype has at least ten counts. The CDR3: CASSWGAHTDTQYF. DNA for the CDR3: TGTGCCAGCAGCTGGGGGGCCCACACAGATACGCAGTATTTT. This sequence joins TRBV7-3 and TRBJ2-3; D could derive from TRBD1 or TRBD2 (6 bases each). Trimming shortened V by 4 bases and J by 2 bases, and 10 bases separated the two germline ends. The CDR3 has 14 residues. CDR1 is SGHTA, CDR2 FQGTGA, per germline.

This clonotype was seen repeatedly, ten times or more. This chain links TRBV4-1 with TRBJ1-1, with 9 bases identical to TRBD1. The CDR3 totals 17 residues. Per germline, CDR1 MGHRA and CDR2 YSYEKL. The V and J ends lost 3 bases and 4 bases, in that order; junction bases with no gene match: 12. This CDR3 is CASSQDRGDSESTEAFF. Written as DNA, the CDR3 is TGCGCCAGCAGCCAGGACAGGGGTGACAGTGAGAGCACTGAAGCTTTCTTT.

This clonotype was counted at least ten times. The rearrangement joins TRBV20-1 to TRBJ2-5; 9 bases agree with TRBD1. Trimming cost V 6 bases and J 8 bases; bases outside gene matches: 10. Germline CDR1 DFQATT, CDR2 SNEGSKA (reference sequence). The length of the CDR3 is 13 residues. The CDR3 loop is CSAGRDRVGTQYF. The CDR3 nucleotides are TGCAGTGCCGGCCGGGACAGGGTGGGAACCCAGTACTTC.

Many counts were recorded for this clonotype. The chain combines TRBV12-3 or TRBV12-4 with TRBJ2-5; no clear D gene. The CDR3 spans 11 residues. The V end was cut by 5 bases, the J end by 7 bases, with 8 bases between. CDR3 bases: TGTGCCAGCAGTCAAGAGGCGACCCAGTACTTC. Encoded protein: CASSQEATQYF.

This clonotype was detected many times. This chain links TRBV25-1 with TRBJ1-2, with D uncertain. Trimming took off 3 bases at V and 3 bases at J, with 11 bases between the two ends. The CDR3 totals 14 residues. Germline CDR1 reads MGHDK; CDR2 reads SYGVNS. The CDR3 spells CASSDPLGYYGYTF. The CDR3 DNA follows: TGTGCCAGCAGTGACCCCCTGGGGTACTATGGCTACACCTTC.

This clonotype was counted at least ten times. The chain recombines TRBV7-3 with TRBJ2-6, with D possibly being TRBD1 (6 bases). Germline assignment: CDR1 SGHTA and CDR2 FQGTGA. The CDR3 loop spans 18 amino acids. Between the trimmed V and J ends, which lost 7 bases and 0 bases, there was a span of 19 bases. The CDR3, as DNA: TGTGCCAGCACATTATCCCTCCAGGGGTCCTCTGGGGCCAACGTCCTGACTTTC. Translation gives CASTLSLQGSSGANVLTF.

This clonotype was observed a single time. This chain joins TRBV6-2 or TRBV6-3 and TRBJ2-7; D unresolved. Trimming left V 2 bases short and J 7 bases short, with 18 bases between. Germline V CDR1 and CDR2: MNHEY, SVGEGT. This CDR3 region has 15 residues. The CDR3 DNA reads TGTGCCAGCAGTTACCGCCCGGTCCCCTACAATGAGCAGTACTTC. The encoded protein is CASSYRPVPYNEQYF.

This clonotype was counted between two and nine times. This chain connects TRBV25-1 to TRBJ2-6; either TRBD1 or TRBD2 may supply D (6 bases each). Per germline, CDR1 MGHDK and CDR2 SYGVNS. This CDR3 comprises 15 residues. The V gene lost 6 bases and the J gene lost 4 bases, with 13 bases spanning the gap. In DNA form, the CDR3 reads TGTGCCAGCAGCGACCGGGGGCCCGGGGCCAACGTCCTGACTTTC. This translates into CASSDRGPGANVLTF.

This clonotype appeared many times. This rearrangement joins TRBV27 to TRBJ1-5; D possibly corresponds to TRBD1 (6 bases). The V gene lost 3 bases and the J gene lost 7 bases, with 13 bases spanning the gap. The V gene's germline CDR1 is MNHEY and CDR2 SMNVEV (reference sequence). This CDR3 is 14 amino acids long. Here the CDR3 DNA reads TGTGCCAGCAGTTTGATGACAGGCGGACAGCCCCAGCATTTT. Translating gives CASSLMTGGQPQHF.

V and J are TRBV4-3 and TRBJ2-7; possibly TRBD2 for D (6 bases). CDR3 length equals 14 residues. From germline, CDR1 is LGHNA and CDR2 YSLEER. The ends were cut back, 8 bases at V and 0 bases at J, with 14 bases in the middle. The CDR3 loop reads CASGRGLSSYEQYF. Here the CDR3 DNA reads TGCGCCAGCGGCCGGGGACTTAGCTCCTACGAGCAGTACTTC.